This T cell receptor beta chain was sequenced for a study of blood T cells in healthy people across ages. Whole-study findings and limits: Versus aged donors, long-lived donors had higher diversity and more naive CD4+ cells.

Turning to this clonotype: The antigen remains undetermined.

CDR1 and CDR2 (germline): KGHDR, SFDVKD. Trimming cost V 5 bases and J 5 bases, with 6 bases left between them. The CDR3 spans 12 residues. Together with a sample-barcoded 5' primer, a J-beta primer mix was included in a second PCR lasting about 7 to 12 cycles. Carrying 12 random nucleotides, a template-switch adaptor labeled each individual cDNA molecule. Each of the samples gave a minimum of 2.5 million paired-end reads that contained CDR3. TCRdb used MiXCR to reprocess the 5' RACE reads, holding one entry per CDR3 protein. The top ten hold around 40% of the sample, which has about 750,000 distinct CDR3 sequences, 53% seen once.

This chain connects TRBV24-1 to TRBJ1-5, with D unclear. What was sequenced was blood. The sequence was collected from a man aged 80 or over in good health. CDR3 nucleotide sequence: TGTGCCACCAGTGCCGGGTATCAGCCCCAGCATTTT. It yields the protein CATSAGYQPQHF.